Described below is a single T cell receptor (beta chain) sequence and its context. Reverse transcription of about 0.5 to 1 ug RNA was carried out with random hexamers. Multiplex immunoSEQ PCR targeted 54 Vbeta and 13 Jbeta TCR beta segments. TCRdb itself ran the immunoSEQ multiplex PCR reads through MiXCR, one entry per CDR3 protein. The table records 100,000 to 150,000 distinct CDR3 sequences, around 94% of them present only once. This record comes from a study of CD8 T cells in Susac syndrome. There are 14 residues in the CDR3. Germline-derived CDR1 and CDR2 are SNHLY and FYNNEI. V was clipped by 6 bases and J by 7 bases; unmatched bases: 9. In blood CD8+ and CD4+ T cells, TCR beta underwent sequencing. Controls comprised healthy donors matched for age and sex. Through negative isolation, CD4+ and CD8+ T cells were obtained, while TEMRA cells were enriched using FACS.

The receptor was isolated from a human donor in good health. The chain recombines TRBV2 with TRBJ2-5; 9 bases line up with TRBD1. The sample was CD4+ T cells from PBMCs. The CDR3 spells CASRGMTGGGTQYF. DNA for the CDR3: TGTGCCAGCAGGGGAATGACAGGGGGGGGGACCCAGTACTTC.